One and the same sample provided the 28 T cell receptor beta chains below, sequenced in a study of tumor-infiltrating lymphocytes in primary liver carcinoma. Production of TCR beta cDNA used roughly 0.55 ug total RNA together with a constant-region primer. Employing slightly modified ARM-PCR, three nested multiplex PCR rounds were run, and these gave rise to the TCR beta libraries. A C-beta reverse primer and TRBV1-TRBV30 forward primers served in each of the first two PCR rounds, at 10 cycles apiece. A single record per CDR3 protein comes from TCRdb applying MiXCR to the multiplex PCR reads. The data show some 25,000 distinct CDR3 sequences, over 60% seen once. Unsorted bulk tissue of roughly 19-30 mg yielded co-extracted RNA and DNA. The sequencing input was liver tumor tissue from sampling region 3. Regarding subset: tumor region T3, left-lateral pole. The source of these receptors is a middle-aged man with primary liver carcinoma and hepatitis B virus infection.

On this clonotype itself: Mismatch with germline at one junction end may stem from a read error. The CDR3 is CASSPRTHLGQFF. In nucleotides, the CDR3 is TGTGCCAGCAGTCCTCGGACCCACCTGGGGCAATTCTTC. The J gene is TRBJ2-7, the V gene TRBV6-2 or TRBV6-3; tentative D call: TRBD1 (5 bases). The CDR3 contains 13 residues. Germline V gives CDR1 MNHEY, CDR2 SVGEGT.

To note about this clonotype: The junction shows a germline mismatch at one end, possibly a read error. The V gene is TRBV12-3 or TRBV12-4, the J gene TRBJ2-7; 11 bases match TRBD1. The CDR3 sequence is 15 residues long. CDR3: CASSTGTGGSYERYF. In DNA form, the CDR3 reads TGTGCCAGTAGTACGGGGACAGGGGGGTCCTACGAGCGGTACTTC.

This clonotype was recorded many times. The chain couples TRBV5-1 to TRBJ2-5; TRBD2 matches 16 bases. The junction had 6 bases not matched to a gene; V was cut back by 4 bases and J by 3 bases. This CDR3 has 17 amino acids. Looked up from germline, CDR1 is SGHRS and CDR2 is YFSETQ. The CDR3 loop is CASSPGTSGRAEETQYF. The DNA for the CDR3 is TGCGCCAGCAGCCCTGGGACTAGCGGGAGGGCGGAAGAGACCCAGTACTTC.

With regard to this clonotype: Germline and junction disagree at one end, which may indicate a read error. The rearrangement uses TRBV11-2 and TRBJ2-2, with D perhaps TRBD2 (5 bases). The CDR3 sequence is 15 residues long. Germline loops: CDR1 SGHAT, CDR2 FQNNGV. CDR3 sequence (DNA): TGTGCCGGCAGCTTTGCGGAATCGAACACCGGGGAGCTGTTCTTT. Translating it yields CAGSFAESNTGELFF.

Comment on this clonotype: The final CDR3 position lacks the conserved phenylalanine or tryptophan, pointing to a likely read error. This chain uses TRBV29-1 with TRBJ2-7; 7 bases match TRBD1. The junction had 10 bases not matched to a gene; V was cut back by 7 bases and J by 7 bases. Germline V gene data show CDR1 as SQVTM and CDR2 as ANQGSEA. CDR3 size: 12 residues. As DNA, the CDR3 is TGCAGCGCCGTCACAGGGGCGTATGAGCAGTACTTA. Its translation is CSAVTGAYEQYL.

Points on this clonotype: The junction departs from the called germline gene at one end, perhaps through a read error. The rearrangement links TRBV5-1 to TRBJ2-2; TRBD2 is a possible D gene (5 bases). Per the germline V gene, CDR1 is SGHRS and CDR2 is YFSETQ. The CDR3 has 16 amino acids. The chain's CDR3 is CSSSLADFDPAEELFF. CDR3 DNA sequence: TGCTCCAGCAGCTTGGCGGACTTTGATCCCGCCGAGGAGCTGTTTTTT. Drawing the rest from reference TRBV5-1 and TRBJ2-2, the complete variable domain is KAGVTQTPRYLIKTRGQQVTLSCSPISGHRSVSWYQQTPGQGLQFLFEYFSETQRNKGNFPGRFSGRQFSNSRSEMNVSTLELGDSALYLCSSSLADFDPAEELFFGEGSRLTVL.

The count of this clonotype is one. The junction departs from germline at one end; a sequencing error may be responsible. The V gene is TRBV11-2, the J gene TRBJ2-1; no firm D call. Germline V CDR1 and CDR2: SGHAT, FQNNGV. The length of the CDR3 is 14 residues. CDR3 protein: CASGLYRLVSEQLF. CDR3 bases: TGTGCCAGCGGCTTATACCGCCTAGTTAGTGAGCAGTTATTC.

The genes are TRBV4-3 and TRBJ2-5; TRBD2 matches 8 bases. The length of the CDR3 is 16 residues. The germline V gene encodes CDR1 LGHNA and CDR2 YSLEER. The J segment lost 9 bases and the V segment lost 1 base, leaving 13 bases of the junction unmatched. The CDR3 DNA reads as TGCGCCAGCAGCCAAGGCGGGACTAGGGGGGGGGGGGCCCAGTACTTC. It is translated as CASSQGGTRGGGAQYF.

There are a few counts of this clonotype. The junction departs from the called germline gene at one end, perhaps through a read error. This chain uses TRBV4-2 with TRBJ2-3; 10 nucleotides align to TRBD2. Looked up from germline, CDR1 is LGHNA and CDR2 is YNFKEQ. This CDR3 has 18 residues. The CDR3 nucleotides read TGTGCCAGCAGCCAATTGGCGCTTCTAGCGGGAGAGACAGGTACGCAGAATTTT. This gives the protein CASSQLALLAGETGTQNF.

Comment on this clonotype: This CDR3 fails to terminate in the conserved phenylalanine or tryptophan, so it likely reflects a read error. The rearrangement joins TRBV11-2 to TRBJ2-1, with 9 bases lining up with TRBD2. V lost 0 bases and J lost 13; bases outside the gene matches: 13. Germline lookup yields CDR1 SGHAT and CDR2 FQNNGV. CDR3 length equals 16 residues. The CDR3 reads CASSLELLAGMIDQFS. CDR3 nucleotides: TGTGCCAGCAGCTTAGAGCTCCTAGCGGGAATGATTGATCAGTTCTCC.

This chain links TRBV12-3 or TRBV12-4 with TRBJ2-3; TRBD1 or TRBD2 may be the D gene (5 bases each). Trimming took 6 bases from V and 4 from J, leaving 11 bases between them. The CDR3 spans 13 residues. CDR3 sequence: CASRPRDADTQYF. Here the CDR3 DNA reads TGTGCCAGCAGGCCGAGGGACGCAGATACGCAGTATTTT.

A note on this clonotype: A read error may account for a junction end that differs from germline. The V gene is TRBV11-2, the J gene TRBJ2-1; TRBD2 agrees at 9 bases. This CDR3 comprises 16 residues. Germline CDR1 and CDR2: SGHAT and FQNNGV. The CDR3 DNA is TGTACCAGCGGCTTAGAACTCCTAGCGGGAATGAATGAGCAGTTCTTC. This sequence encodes CTSGLELLAGMNEQFF.

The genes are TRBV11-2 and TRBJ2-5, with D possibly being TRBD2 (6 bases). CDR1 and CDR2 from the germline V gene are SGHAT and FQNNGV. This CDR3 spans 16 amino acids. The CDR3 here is CTNSQTPGGEKETQYF. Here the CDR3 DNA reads TGTACCAACAGCCAAACTCCTGGCGGGGAAAAAGAGACCCAGTACTTC.

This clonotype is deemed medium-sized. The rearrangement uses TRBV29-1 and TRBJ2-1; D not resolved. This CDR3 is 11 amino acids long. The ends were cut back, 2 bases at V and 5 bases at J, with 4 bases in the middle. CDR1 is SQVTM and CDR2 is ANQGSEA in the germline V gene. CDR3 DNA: TGCAGCGTTGAAAGCAACAATGAGCAGTTCTTC. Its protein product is CSVESNNEQFF.

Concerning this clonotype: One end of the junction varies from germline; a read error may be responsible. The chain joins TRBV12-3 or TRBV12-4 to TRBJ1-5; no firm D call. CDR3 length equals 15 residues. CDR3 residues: CTISFGQGSNQAQHF. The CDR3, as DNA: TGTACCATCAGTTTTGGGCAAGGAAGCAATCAGGCCCAGCATTTT.

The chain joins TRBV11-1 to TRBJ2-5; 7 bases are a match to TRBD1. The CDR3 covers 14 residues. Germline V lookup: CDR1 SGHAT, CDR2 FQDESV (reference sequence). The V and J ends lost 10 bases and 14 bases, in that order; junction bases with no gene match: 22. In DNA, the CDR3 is TGTGCCAACAGTGGACAGGTGGAGATGGAGATCCAATACTTC. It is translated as CANSGQVEMEIQYF.

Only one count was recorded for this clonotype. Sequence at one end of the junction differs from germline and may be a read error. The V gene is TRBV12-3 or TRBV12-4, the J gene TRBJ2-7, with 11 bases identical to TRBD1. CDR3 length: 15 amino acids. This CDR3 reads CASSVGTGGSYGQYF. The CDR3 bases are TGTGCCAGCAGTGTGGGGACAGGGGGGTCCTACGGGCAGTATTTC.

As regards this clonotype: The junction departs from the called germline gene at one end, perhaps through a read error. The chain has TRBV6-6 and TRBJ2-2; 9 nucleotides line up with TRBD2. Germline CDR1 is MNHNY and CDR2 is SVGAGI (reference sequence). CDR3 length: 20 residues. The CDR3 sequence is CASSRLVGLAGLTNTGELFF. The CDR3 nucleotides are TGTGCGAGCAGTCGGCTCGTGGGACTAGCTGGGCTAACGAACACCGGGGAGCTGTTTTTT.

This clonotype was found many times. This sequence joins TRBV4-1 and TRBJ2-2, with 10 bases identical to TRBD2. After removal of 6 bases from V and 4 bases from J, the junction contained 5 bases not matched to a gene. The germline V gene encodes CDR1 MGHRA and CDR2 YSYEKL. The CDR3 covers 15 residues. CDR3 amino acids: CASSLAGDVTGELFF. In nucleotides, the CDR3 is TGCGCCAGCAGTCTAGCGGGAGATGTCACCGGGGAGCTGTTTTTT.

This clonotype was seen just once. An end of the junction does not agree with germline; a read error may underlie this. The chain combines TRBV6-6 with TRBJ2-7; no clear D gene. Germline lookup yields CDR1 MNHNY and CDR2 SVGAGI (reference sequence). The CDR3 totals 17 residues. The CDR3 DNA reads TGTGCAAGCAGTTACTCGAATCGACTTTCCGGTACCCACGGGCAGTACTTC. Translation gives CASSYSNRLSGTHGQYF.

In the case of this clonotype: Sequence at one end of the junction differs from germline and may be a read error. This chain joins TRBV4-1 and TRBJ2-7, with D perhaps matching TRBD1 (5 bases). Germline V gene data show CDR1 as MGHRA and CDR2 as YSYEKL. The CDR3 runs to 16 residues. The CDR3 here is CASSQDRTGATLVQYF. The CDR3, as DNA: TGCGCTAGCAGCCAAGATCGAACAGGTGCCACCCTCGTGCAATACTTC.

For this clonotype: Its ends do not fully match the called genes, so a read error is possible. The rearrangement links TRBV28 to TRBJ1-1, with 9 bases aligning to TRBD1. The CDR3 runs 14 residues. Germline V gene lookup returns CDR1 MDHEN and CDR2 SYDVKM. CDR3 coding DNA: TGTGTCAGCGGTTCGGGACAGGGTGGGACTGAAGCTTGCTTT. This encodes CVSGSGQGGTEACF.

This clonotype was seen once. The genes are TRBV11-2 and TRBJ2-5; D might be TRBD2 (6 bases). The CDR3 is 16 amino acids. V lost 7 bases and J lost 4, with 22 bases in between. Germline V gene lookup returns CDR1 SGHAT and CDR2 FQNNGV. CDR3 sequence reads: CASKQTHGGGIETQYF. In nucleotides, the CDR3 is TGTGCCAGCAAACAAACTCATGGTGGGGGGATAGAGACCCAGTACTTC.

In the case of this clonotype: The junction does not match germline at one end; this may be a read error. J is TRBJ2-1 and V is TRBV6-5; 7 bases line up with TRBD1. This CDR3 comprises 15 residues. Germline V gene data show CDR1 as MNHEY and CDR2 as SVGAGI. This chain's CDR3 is CASGSLTGSYDEQFF. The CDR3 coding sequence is TGTGCCAGCGGTTCCCTGACAGGGTCCTACGATGAGCAGTTCTTC.

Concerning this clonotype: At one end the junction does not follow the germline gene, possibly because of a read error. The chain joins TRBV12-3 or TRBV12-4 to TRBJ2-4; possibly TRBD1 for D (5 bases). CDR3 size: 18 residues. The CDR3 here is CAGSLWDEADIAKNIQYF. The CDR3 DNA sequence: TGTGCCGGCAGTTTATGGGATGAGGCGGACATAGCCAAAAACATTCAGTACTTC.

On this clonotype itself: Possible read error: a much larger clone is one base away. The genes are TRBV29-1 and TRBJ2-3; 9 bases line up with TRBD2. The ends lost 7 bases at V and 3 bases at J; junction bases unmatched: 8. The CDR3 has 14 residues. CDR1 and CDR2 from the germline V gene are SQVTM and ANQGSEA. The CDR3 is CSGLCGRGTDTQYF. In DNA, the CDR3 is TGCAGCGGCCTATGCGGGAGGGGAACAGATACGCAGTATTTT.

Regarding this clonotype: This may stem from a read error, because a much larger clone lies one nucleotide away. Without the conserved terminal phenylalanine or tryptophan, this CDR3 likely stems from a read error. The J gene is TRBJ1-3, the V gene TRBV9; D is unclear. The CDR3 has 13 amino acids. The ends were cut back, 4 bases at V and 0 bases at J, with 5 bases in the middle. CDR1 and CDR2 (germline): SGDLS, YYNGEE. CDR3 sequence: CASSPISGNTIYI. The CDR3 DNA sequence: TGTGCCAGCAGCCCCATCTCTGGAAACACCATATATATT.

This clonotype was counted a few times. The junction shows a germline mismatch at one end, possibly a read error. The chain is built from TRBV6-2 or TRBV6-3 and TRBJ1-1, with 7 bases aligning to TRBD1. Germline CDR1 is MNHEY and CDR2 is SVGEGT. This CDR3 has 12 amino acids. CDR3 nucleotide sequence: TGTGCCAGCACCGGGGACAGCCCCACAGCTATCTTT. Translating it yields CASTGDSPTAIF.